These 8 T cell receptor beta chains were all obtained from the same sample, sequenced in a study of cytomegalovirus exposure and HLA in healthy donors. PCR employed 60 Vbeta and 13 Jbeta primers. Here immunoSEQ multiplex PCR was the method, and the copy in TCRdb shows in-frame clones only, minus some. The sample gives 150,000 or so clones, less than 90% of which show up once; approximately 2% is in the top ten. Sequencing input: PBMCs. Receptors were obtained from a woman aged 18-29 years in good health and CMV-seronegative.

The CDR3 DNA reads TGTGCCAGTAGTATGATAGTCCTTTTCGGGACAGAGAACACTGAAGCTTTCTTT. Translation gives CASSMIVLFGTENTEAFF. The rearrangement joins TRBV19 to TRBJ1-1; 7 bases fit TRBD1. This CDR3 is 18 amino acids long. The ends lost 3 bases at V and 1 base at J; junction bases unmatched: 14. Germline CDR1 reads LNHDA; CDR2 reads SQIVND (reference sequence).

V usage is TRBV18 and J usage is TRBJ1-2; no clear D gene. This CDR3 region has 15 residues. V lost 1 base, J lost 3 bases, and 12 bases lay in between. The germline CDR1 and CDR2 sequences are KGHSH and LQKENI. CDR3 DNA sequence: TGTGCCAGCTCACCACTTACGGCAGCGGACTATGGCTACACCTTC. It specifies CASSPLTAADYGYTF.

The chain links TRBV12-5 to TRBJ2-3, with 9 bases matching TRBD2. Per germline, CDR1 LGHNT and CDR2 FRNRAP. The CDR3 is 15 residues long. The V segment lost 4 bases and the J segment 9 bases; nucleotides outside the gene matches: 11. Here the CDR3 reads CASGSKPPREGTQYF. The CDR3 nucleotides read TGTGCTAGTGGTTCAAAACCACCGCGGGAGGGCACGCAGTATTTT.

The chain uses TRBV2 and TRBJ2-7, with 7 bases matching TRBD2. The junction had 9 bases not matched to a gene; V was cut back by 4 bases and J by 6 bases. Germline assignment: CDR1 SNHLY and CDR2 FYNNEI. The CDR3 is 14 residues long. The CDR3 DNA is TGTGCCAGCAGTGTGGCTAGCGGTTTCAGCGAGCAGTACTTC. This sequence encodes CASSVASGFSEQYF.

The chain uses TRBV11-3 and TRBJ1-5; 8 nucleotides line up with TRBD1. Germline-derived CDR1 and CDR2 are SGHNT and YENEEA. This CDR3 comprises 17 residues. V trimming: 3 bases; J trimming: 2 bases; junction bases outside the gene matches: 9. This CDR3 reads CASSFPLDREGNQPQHF. DNA of the CDR3: TGTGCCAGCAGCTTCCCACTGGACAGGGAAGGCAATCAGCCCCAGCATTTT.

This clone turned up a few times. This chain connects TRBV6-1 to TRBJ2-7; TRBD2 matches 9 bases. The CDR3 runs to 15 residues. V lost 1 base to trimming and J lost 2 bases; unmatched junction nucleotides: 3. CDR1 and CDR2 (germline): MNHNS, SASEGT. The CDR3 bases are TGTGCCAGCAGTGAAGAGGCGGGAGGGCCCTACGAGCAGTACTTC. Amino acids: CASSEEAGGPYEQYF.

This clone was found a few times. The CDR3 spells CASSQVAIRYQPQHF. As DNA, the CDR3 is TGCGCCAGCAGCCAAGTCGCGATCCGCTATCAGCCCCAGCATTTT. The chain employs TRBV4-1 and TRBJ1-5, with no clear D. The V gene lost 1 base and the J gene lost 5 bases, with 12 bases spanning the gap. Germline CDR1 and CDR2: MGHRA and YSYEKL. CDR3 length: 15 amino acids.

J is TRBJ1-2 and V is TRBV18; 8 bases map to TRBD1. Looked up from germline, CDR1 is KGHSH and CDR2 is LQKENI. CDR3 size: 13 residues. Trimming at V came to 4 bases and at J to 10 bases, leaving 8 bases not matched to a gene. CDR3 sequence reads: CASSRLQGDFYTF. The CDR3 DNA sequence: TGTGCCAGCTCACGACTACAGGGGGATTTCTACACCTTC.